This TCR beta chain was captured in a study of beta chain features in type 1 diabetes. Expressed TCRB transcripts got sequenced, as all isolated RNA was reverse transcribed. Data came from immunoSEQ multiplex PCR; TCRdb stores just in-frame clones and leaves some out. The sample contains about 270,000 clones, roughly an eighth of which appear only once. This clone came up a few times. What it binds is not known. Study-wide findings and caveats: TCRB CDR3s from Type 1 diabetes patients were moderately but significantly shorter in all four CD4+ subsets.

This CDR3 spans 15 amino acids. V lost 5 bases to trimming and J lost 2 bases; unmatched junction nucleotides: 9. Per the germline V gene, CDR1 is SGHTA and CDR2 is FQGNSA. This chain uses TRBV7-2 with TRBJ2-7; 7 nucleotides line up with TRBD2. The clonotype comes from a man younger than 40 with type 1 diabetes. The sample was naive CD4+ T cells from blood. Written as DNA, the CDR3 is TGTGCCAGCAGCCCCGCCGGGGGGTCACCCTACGAGCAGTACTTC. Amino acids: CASSPAGGSPYEQYF. Drawing the rest from reference TRBV7-2 and TRBJ2-7, the complete variable domain is GAGVSQSPSNKVTEKGKDVELRCDPISGHTALYWYRQSLGQGLEFLIYFQGNSAPDKSGLPSDRFSAERTGGSVSTLTIQRTQQEDSAVYLCASSPAGGSPYEQYFGPGTRLTVT.